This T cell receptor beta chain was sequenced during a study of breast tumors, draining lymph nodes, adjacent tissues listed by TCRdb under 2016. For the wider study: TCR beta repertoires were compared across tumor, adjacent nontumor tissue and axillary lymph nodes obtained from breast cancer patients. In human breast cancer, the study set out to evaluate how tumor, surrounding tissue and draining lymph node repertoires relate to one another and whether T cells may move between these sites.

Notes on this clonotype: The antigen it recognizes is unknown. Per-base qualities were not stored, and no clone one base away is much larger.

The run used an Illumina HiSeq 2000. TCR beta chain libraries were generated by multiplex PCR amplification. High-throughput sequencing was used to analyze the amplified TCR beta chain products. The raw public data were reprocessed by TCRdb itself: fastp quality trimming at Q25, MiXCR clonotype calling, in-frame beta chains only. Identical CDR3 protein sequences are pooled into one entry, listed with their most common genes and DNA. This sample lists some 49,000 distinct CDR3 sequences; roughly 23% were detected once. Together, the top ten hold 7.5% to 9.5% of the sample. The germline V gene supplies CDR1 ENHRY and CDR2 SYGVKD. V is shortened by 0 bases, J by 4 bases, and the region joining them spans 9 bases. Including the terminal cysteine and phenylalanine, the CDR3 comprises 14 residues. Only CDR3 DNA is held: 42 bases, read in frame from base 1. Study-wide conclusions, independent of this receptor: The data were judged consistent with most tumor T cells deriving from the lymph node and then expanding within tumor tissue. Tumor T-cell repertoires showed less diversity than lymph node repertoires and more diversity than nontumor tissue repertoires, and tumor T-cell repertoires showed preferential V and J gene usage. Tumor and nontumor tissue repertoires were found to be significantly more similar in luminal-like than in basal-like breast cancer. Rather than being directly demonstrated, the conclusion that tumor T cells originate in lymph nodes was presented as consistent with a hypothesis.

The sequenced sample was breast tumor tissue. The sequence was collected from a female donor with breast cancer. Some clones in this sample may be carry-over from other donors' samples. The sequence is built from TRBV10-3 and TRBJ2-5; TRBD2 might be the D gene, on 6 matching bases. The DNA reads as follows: TGTGCCATCAGTGAGTCAGGGACTCCAGAGACCCAGTACTTC. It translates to CAISESGTPETQYF.